These T cell receptor beta chains were read from a single sample in a study of T-cell memory formation after mild COVID-19. TCRdb reprocessed the 5' RACE reads with MiXCR, giving one entry per CDR3 protein. The sample lists some 200,000 distinct CDR3 sequences, over 7.5% occurring once. What was sequenced was PBMCs or a T cell subset sorted from them (not recorded which). The receptors stem from a man between 18 and 29 years old who had mild COVID-19 (a few samples of this study predate the infection). Cell type and time point are not known. The CDR3 runs from the conserved cysteine through the conserved F or W. A D gene is named only where the DNA matches it firmly.

v_gene: TRBV27; d_gene: NA; CDR3aa: CASSTAGAGNTEAFF
v_gene: TRBV6-5; d_gene: NA; CDR3aa: CASSSGRGNQPQHF
v_gene: TRBV3-1; d_gene: TRBD1; CDR3aa: CASSQDTGANQPQHF
v_gene: TRBV6-5; d_gene: NA; CDR3aa: CASSYGYRQFF
v_gene: TRBV7-6; d_gene: TRBD1; CDR3aa: CASSRDRGYEQYF
v_gene: TRBV4-2; d_gene: NA; CDR3aa: CASSQGGGYTF
v_gene: TRBV3-1; d_gene: NA; CDR3aa: CASSHSALGDEQFF
v_gene: TRBV25-1; d_gene: NA; CDR3aa: CASKMGLGTEAFF
v_gene: TRBV21-1; d_gene: NA; CDR3aa: CASVKTGRNTEAFF
v_gene: TRBV9; d_gene: NA; CDR3aa: CASSVGQGNLEQYF
v_gene: TRBV7-9; d_gene: TRBD1; CDR3aa: CASSFRDSIVHEQYF
v_gene: TRBV6-4; d_gene: TRBD1; CDR3aa: CASRAGTGANYGYTF
v_gene: TRBV14; d_gene: NA; CDR3aa: CASSQDWTGSQYF
v_gene: TRBV5-1; d_gene: NA; CDR3aa: CASSRDYEQYF
v_gene: TRBV9; d_gene: TRBD1; CDR3aa: CASSTGQGSYEQYF
v_gene: TRBV6-2/TRBV6-3; d_gene: NA; CDR3aa: CASSDAGTIKNIQYF
v_gene: TRBV6-2/TRBV6-3; d_gene: NA; CDR3aa: CASRDWSLDTQYF
v_gene: TRBV12-3/TRBV12-4; d_gene: NA; CDR3aa: CASRSGRRNEKLFF
v_gene: TRBV9; d_gene: TRBD1; CDR3aa: CASSQGQGLSPLHF
v_gene: TRBV7-2; d_gene: NA; CDR3aa: CASSRGRAYEQYF
v_gene: TRBV5-8; d_gene: NA; CDR3aa: CASSFQGNSYEQYF
v_gene: TRBV5-1; d_gene: NA; CDR3aa: CASSRGGQQDTIYF
v_gene: TRBV20-1; d_gene: TRBD1; CDR3aa: CSATDRGSSNQPQHF
v_gene: TRBV6-2/TRBV6-3; d_gene: NA; CDR3aa: CASSYYQGQYF
v_gene: TRBV11-2; d_gene: TRBD2; CDR3aa: CASSSLAGEYNEQFF
v_gene: TRBV18; d_gene: TRBD1; CDR3aa: CASHREGALNYGYTF
v_gene: TRBV7-9; d_gene: TRBD2; CDR3aa: CASSFAGGETQYF
v_gene: TRBV9; d_gene: NA; CDR3aa: CASSVGLGNQPQHF
v_gene: TRBV5-1; d_gene: TRBD1; CDR3aa: CASSRDRAGANVLTF
v_gene: TRBV4-1; d_gene: TRBD2; CDR3aa: CASSQSSSGGELFF
v_gene: TRBV5-8; d_gene: TRBD1; CDR3aa: CASSFRGLGYNEQFF
v_gene: TRBV12-3/TRBV12-4; d_gene: TRBD1; CDR3aa: CASSRQGLSTDTQYF
v_gene: TRBV19; d_gene: NA; CDR3aa: CASSISVLTGELFF
v_gene: TRBV6-2/TRBV6-3; d_gene: NA; CDR3aa: CASNPGIGFPQYF
v_gene: TRBV5-1; d_gene: NA; CDR3aa: CASSLQETQYF
v_gene: TRBV2; d_gene: NA; CDR3aa: CASRRTLTYEQYF
v_gene: TRBV29-1; d_gene: TRBD1; CDR3aa: CSVGRQGNTEAFF
v_gene: TRBV5-1; d_gene: NA; CDR3aa: CASSFSPNQPQHF
v_gene: TRBV7-3; d_gene: NA; CDR3aa: CASGYSTDTQYF
v_gene: TRBV18; d_gene: NA; CDR3aa: CASSTLGGTGELFF
v_gene: TRBV7-3; d_gene: TRBD1; CDR3aa: CASSLRHLPGQGTDTQYF
v_gene: TRBV7-9; d_gene: NA; CDR3aa: CASSKPGALVDTQYF
v_gene: TRBV12-3/TRBV12-4; d_gene: TRBD1; CDR3aa: CASSRGQLLYEQYF
v_gene: TRBV21-1; d_gene: NA; CDR3aa: CASSIQGFGDTQYF
v_gene: TRBV15; d_gene: NA; CDR3aa: CATSRDQGSYNSPLHF
v_gene: TRBV20-1; d_gene: NA; CDR3aa: CSARGRLDGYTF
v_gene: TRBV6-2/TRBV6-3; d_gene: TRBD1; CDR3aa: CASSRPGTGGYEQYF
v_gene: TRBV10-3; d_gene: NA; CDR3aa: CAISVGGSSYNSPLHF
v_gene: TRBV4-3; d_gene: NA; CDR3aa: CASSQEVDVFYSPLHF
v_gene: TRBV12-3/TRBV12-4; d_gene: TRBD2; CDR3aa: CATQAGVFTDTQYF
v_gene: TRBV3-1; d_gene: NA; CDR3aa: CASSQDWVLRFF
v_gene: TRBV5-1; d_gene: NA; CDR3aa: CASSRGIGNTEAFF